A selection of T cell receptor beta chains follows, all from one sample in a study of CD8 T cells in ankylosing spondylitis. MiXCR, applied by TCRdb to the 5' RACE reads, yields one record per CDR3 protein. The repertoire consists of some 250,000 distinct CDR3 sequences, with 20% to 30% occurring once and the leading ten covering about 0.6%. The specimen sequenced was blood, either unsorted or a sorted T cell fraction (not recorded which). The source is a male donor with ankylosing spondylitis or in good health (not recorded which). CDR3s include the opening cysteine and the closing phenylalanine or tryptophan. D genes are given only for firm matches. Not every row has a clone size; where given, it reads once, few, many or a size class.

V gene,J gene,D gene,clone size,CDR3 length,CDR3 DNA,CDR3 protein
TRBV9,TRBJ2-3,.,.,14,TGTGCCAGCAGCGTAGCTCTAGCAGTAGATACGCAGTATTTT,CASSVALAVDTQYF
TRBV12-3/TRBV12-4,TRBJ2-3,.,.,15,TGTGCCAGCAGCACCTACACAGGGAGCACAGATACGCAGTATTTT,CASSTYTGSTDTQYF
TRBV12-3/TRBV12-4,TRBJ2-2,.,.,16,TGTGCCAGCTCTGCCCAGGGCGCACCCTTGACCGGGGAGCTGTTTTTT,CASSAQGAPLTGELFF
TRBV20-1,TRBJ2-5,.,few,15,TGCAGTGCTAGAACGGCCGGGGGTTTAGGAGAGACCCAGTACTTC,CSARTAGGLGETQYF
TRBV6-6,TRBJ1-2,TRBD1,many,12,TGTGCCAACAAGGGACAGAACTATGGCTACACCTTC,CANKGQNYGYTF
TRBV12-3/TRBV12-4,TRBJ1-2,.,many,13,TGTGCCAGCAGTCTACTCATCCGGCGCGGCTACACCTTC,CASSLLIRRGYTF
TRBV29-1,TRBJ2-7,TRBD1,.,14,TGCAGCGTTCGAGGGGACAGGGGACCCTACGAGCAGTACTTC,CSVRGDRGPYEQYF
TRBV6-5,TRBJ2-7,TRBD2,.,15,TGTGCCAGCAGTTACGAGACTAGCGGGGGGGATGAGCAGTACTTC,CASSYETSGGDEQYF
TRBV29-1,TRBJ1-1,.,many,14,TGCAGCGTTGTTTTTGGGAGCTCGAACACTGAAGCTTTCTTT,CSVVFGSSNTEAFF
TRBV20-1,TRBJ2-7,.,many,15,TGCAGTGCTAGAGATGGGGGGACACTTACCTACGAGCAGTACTTC,CSARDGGTLTYEQYF
TRBV20-1,TRBJ2-5,TRBD2,.,14,TGCAGTGCTAGAGAGGGGACTAGCTTGGAGACCCAGTACTTC,CSAREGTSLETQYF
TRBV6-1,TRBJ1-1,.,.,15,TGTGCCAGCAGTGACGGGGGCGCGGGAGCCCGGGATGGTTTCTTT,CASSDGGAGARDGFF
TRBV7-2,TRBJ2-1,.,.,14,TGTGCCAGCAGCTTAGCGAACCCGCGCAATGAGCAGTTCTTC,CASSLANPRNEQFF
TRBV12-3/TRBV12-4,TRBJ2-5,TRBD2,few,14,TGTGCCAGCAGTCCCGGGACTAGTGTAGAGACCCAGTACTTC,CASSPGTSVETQYF
TRBV12-3/TRBV12-4,TRBJ2-7,TRBD1,.,14,TGTGCCAGCAGCCTACAGGGGCTAGTAGGCGAGCAGTACTTC,CASSLQGLVGEQYF
TRBV6-5,TRBJ1-6,.,many,16,TGTGCCAGCAGTTACGCACATCAGTCTTCCAGATCACCCCTCCACTTT,CASSYAHQSSRSPLHF
TRBV5-1,TRBJ2-5,TRBD1,.,17,TGCGCCAGCAGCTTTGGACAGGGATCACCCACTCAAGAGACCCAGTACTTC,CASSFGQGSPTQETQYF